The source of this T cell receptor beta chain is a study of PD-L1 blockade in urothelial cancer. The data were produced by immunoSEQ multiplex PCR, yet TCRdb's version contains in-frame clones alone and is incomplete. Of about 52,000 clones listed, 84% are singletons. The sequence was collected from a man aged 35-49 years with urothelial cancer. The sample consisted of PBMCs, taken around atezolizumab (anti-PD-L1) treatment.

The CDR3 DNA reads as TGCGCCAGCAGCCAAGAAAGGGACAGGGACTACGAGCAGTACTTC. It yields the protein CASSQERDRDYEQYF. The V call is TRBV4-3, the J call TRBJ2-7; 9 bases map to TRBD1. V lost 0 bases, J lost 3 bases, and 3 bases stayed unmatched. CDR1 is LGHNA and CDR2 is YSLEER in the germline V gene. The CDR3 runs 15 residues.